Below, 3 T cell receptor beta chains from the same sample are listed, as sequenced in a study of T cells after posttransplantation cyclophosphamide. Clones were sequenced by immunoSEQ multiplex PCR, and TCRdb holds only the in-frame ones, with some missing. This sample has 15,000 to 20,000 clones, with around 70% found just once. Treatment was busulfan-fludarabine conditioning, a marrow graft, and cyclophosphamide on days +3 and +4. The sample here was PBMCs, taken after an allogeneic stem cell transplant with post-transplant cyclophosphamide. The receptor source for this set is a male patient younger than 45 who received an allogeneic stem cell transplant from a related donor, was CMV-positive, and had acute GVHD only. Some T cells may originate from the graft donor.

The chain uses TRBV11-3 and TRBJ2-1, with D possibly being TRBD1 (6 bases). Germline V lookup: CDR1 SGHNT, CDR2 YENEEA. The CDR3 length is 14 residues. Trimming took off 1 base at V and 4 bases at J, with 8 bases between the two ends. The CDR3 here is CASSLGQGYNEQFF. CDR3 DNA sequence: TGTGCCAGCAGCTTAGGTCAGGGGTACAATGAGCAGTTCTTC. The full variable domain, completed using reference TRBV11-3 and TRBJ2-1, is EAGVVQSPRYKIIEKKQPVAFWCNPISGHNTLYWYLQNLGQGPELLIRYENEEAVDDSQLPKDRFSAERLKGVDSTLKIQPAELGDSAVYLCASSLGQGYNEQFFGPGTRLTVL.

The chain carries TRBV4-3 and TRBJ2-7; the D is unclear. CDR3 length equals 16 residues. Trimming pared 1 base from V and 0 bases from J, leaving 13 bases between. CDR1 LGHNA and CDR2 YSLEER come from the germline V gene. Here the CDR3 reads CASSQVAFRSSYEQYF. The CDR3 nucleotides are TGCGCCAGCAGCCAAGTAGCTTTTCGAAGCTCCTACGAGCAGTACTTC.

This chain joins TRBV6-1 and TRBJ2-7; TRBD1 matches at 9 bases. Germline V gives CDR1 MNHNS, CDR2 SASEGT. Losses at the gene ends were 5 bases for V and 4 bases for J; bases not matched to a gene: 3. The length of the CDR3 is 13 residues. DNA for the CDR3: TGTGCCAGCAGTAGCGGACAGGGGTACGAGCAGTACTTC. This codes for CASSSGQGYEQYF.